The 17 T cell receptor beta chains in this list originate from one sample, sequenced in a study of T cells in localized non-small cell lung cancer. Sequencing was performed with immunoSEQ multiplex PCR; in TCRdb, only in-frame clones are kept and a portion is missing. Among around 25,000 clones, approximately 86% were seen once, and the ten largest hold 5% to 6.5%. The source material was peripheral blood, sampled before any cancer treatment. The receptors originated from a male donor aged 60 or over with stage II squamous cell lung carcinoma.

The chain has TRBV27 and TRBJ1-2; a weak D match, TRBD1 (5 bases). Germline loops: CDR1 MNHEY, CDR2 SMNVEV (reference sequence). V dropped 8 bases and J dropped 4 bases, with 29 bases sitting between them. The CDR3 contains 18 residues. The CDR3 region is CASWGPPGRLTRVYGYTF. Here the CDR3 DNA reads TGTGCCAGCTGGGGCCCTCCGGGCCGCCTTACCCGGGTCTATGGCTACACCTTC.

The V and J genes are TRBV13 and TRBJ2-1, with 11 bases matching TRBD2. The CDR3 contains 16 residues. Unmatched junction bases numbered 3, after V lost 5 bases and J lost 0 bases. Germline V gene data show CDR1 as PRHDT and CDR2 as FYEKMQ (reference sequence). CDR3 protein: CASSILAGGSYNEQFF. In DNA form, the CDR3 reads TGTGCCAGCAGCATCCTAGCGGGGGGCTCCTACAATGAGCAGTTCTTC.

The chain has TRBV9 and TRBJ2-1; 10 bases fit TRBD2. Germline V gene sequence: CDR1 SGDLS, CDR2 YYNGEE. The trim removed 0 bases at V and 10 bases at J, leaving 7 bases unmatched. The CDR3 length is 15 residues. The DNA of the CDR3 is TGTGCCAGCAGCGTAGAACTAGCGGGGTACCGGGAGCAGTTCTTC. Translated, it gives CASSVELAGYREQFF.

The chain uses TRBV5-6 and TRBJ2-1; maybe TRBD2 (5 bases). This CDR3 has 14 residues. Germline V gene sequence: CDR1 SGHDT, CDR2 YYEEEE. Trimming cost V 4 bases and J 6 bases, with 14 bases left between them. CDR3 nucleotides: TGTGCCAGCAGCCCTGGGAGTAAGGGCAATGAGCAGTTCTTC. This encodes CASSPGSKGNEQFF.

The rearrangement uses TRBV2 and TRBJ1-4, with a tentative D call TRBD1 (5 bases). Deletions cut 4 bases from V and 8 bases from J, with 14 bases between. Germline-derived CDR1 and CDR2 are SNHLY and FYNNEI. This CDR3 is 14 amino acids long. Here the CDR3 DNA reads TGTGCCAGCAGTGCTGAGGGGATGGGCGAAAAACTGTTTTTT. It translates to CASSAEGMGEKLFF.

V and J are TRBV5-8 and TRBJ1-5; possibly TRBD1 for D (5 bases). Germline V gives CDR1 SGHTS, CDR2 YDEGEE. The CDR3 has 14 residues. The V end was cut by 4 bases, the J end by 2 bases, with 10 bases between. Here the CDR3 DNA reads TGTGCCAGCAGCACGGGGCCGGGCAATCAGCCCCAGCATTTT. Protein: CASSTGPGNQPQHF.

This sequence joins TRBV7-3 and TRBJ2-3, with 9 bases aligning to TRBD2. V shed 5 bases and J 1 base; nucleotides not matched to a gene: 4. This CDR3 region has 15 residues. From germline, CDR1 is SGHTA and CDR2 FQGTGA. This chain's CDR3 is CASSISGGRTDTQYF. DNA of the CDR3: TGTGCCAGCAGCATTAGCGGGGGCCGCACAGATACGCAGTATTTT.

J is TRBJ2-5 and V is TRBV2; no firm D call. Germline CDR1 is SNHLY and CDR2 is FYNNEI. The CDR3 is 17 amino acids. V gave up 0 bases and J gave up 5 bases, with 19 bases separating them. DNA for the CDR3: TGTGCCAGCAGTGAAGCGCTTCCATCCCCTTCATCGGAGACCCAGTACTTC. Translation: CASSEALPSPSSETQYF. The full variable domain, with the rest looked up from reference TRBV2 and TRBJ2-5, is EPEVTQTPSHQVTQMGQEVILRCVPISNHLYFYWYRQILGQKVEFLVSFYNNEISEKSEIFDDQFSVERPDGSNFTLKIRSTKLEDSAMYFCASSEALPSPSSETQYFGPGTRLLVL.

The V call is TRBV7-2, the J call TRBJ2-1, with a tentative D call TRBD2 (5 bases). Trimming took 4 bases from V and 10 from J, leaving 8 bases between them. The CDR3 has 11 amino acids. Looked up from germline, CDR1 is SGHTA and CDR2 is FQGNSA. DNA for the CDR3: TGTGCCAGCAGCTCAAGAGGGGAGCAGTTCTTC. This translates into CASSSRGEQFF.

V and J are TRBV7-8 and TRBJ1-2; D is possibly TRBD1 (5 bases). The CDR3 has 13 residues. In germline, CDR1 is SGHVS, CDR2 FQNEAQ. V shed 1 base and J shed 8 bases, with 11 bases lying between them. CDR3 sequence (DNA): TGTGCCAGCAGCTTAGATTTCAGGGTGGGCTACACCTTC. Translating it yields CASSLDFRVGYTF.

The chain couples TRBV6-1 to TRBJ1-4; no clear D. V dropped 2 bases and J dropped 3 bases, with 4 bases sitting between them. Germline V gene data show CDR1 as MNHNS and CDR2 as SASEGT. The CDR3 contains 13 residues. Here the CDR3 DNA reads TGTGCCAGCAGTGAACAGCCTAATGAAAAACTGTTTTTT. Translation gives CASSEQPNEKLFF.

V gene TRBV19 combines with J gene TRBJ1-2; tentatively, D is TRBD1 (6 bases). V lost 4 bases, J lost 4 bases, and 16 bases lay in between. Germline-derived CDR1 and CDR2 are LNHDA and SQIVND (reference sequence). The CDR3 contains 15 residues. The CDR3 nucleotides are TGTGCCAGTAGTACTAAAAAAACAGGGTCCTATGGCTACACCTTC. This sequence encodes CASSTKKTGSYGYTF.

The chain has TRBV27 and TRBJ2-7, with 8 positions matching TRBD2. The CDR3 has 13 amino acids. Unmatched junction bases numbered 2, after V lost 4 bases and J lost 3 bases. The germline V gene encodes CDR1 MNHEY and CDR2 SMNVEV (reference sequence). Written as DNA, the CDR3 is TGTGCCAGCAGTTCTCTAGCGGGCTACGAGCAGTACTTC. Translating it yields CASSSLAGYEQYF.

V is TRBV27 and J is TRBJ2-5; 10 nucleotides match TRBD1. The CDR3 consists of 16 residues. V was pared by 5 bases and J by 4 bases, with 10 bases of the junction left unmatched. Germline V gene data show CDR1 as MNHEY and CDR2 as SMNVEV (reference sequence). CDR3 amino acids: CASSARDGTGVETQYF. In DNA form, the CDR3 reads TGTGCCAGCAGTGCCCGGGATGGGACAGGGGTAGAGACCCAGTACTTC.

This chain links TRBV27 with TRBJ2-3; 10 nucleotides align to TRBD2. Germline CDR1 is MNHEY and CDR2 is SMNVEV (reference sequence). This CDR3 comprises 18 residues. Trimming cost V 5 bases and J 3 bases; bases outside gene matches: 14. This chain's CDR3 is CASSPRAGGPGNTDTQYF. Written as DNA, the CDR3 is TGTGCCAGCAGTCCCCGAGCGGGAGGGCCGGGTAATACAGATACGCAGTATTTT.

The rearrangement joins TRBV13 to TRBJ2-7; either TRBD1 or TRBD2 may fit D (5 bases each). In germline, CDR1 is PRHDT, CDR2 FYEKMQ (reference sequence). This CDR3 region has 14 residues. V gave up 5 bases and J gave up 0 bases, with 11 bases separating them. CDR3 residues: CASSPTGPSYEQYF. The DNA of the CDR3 is TGTGCCAGCAGCCCCACGGGGCCCTCCTACGAGCAGTACTTC.

V is TRBV30 and J is TRBJ2-1; D is ambiguous. V shed 5 bases and J shed 0 bases, with 11 bases lying between them. Looked up from germline, CDR1 is GTSNPN and CDR2 is SVGIG (reference sequence). The CDR3 spans 14 residues. The CDR3 protein is CAWGPSSSYNEQFF. For the CDR3, the DNA is TGTGCCTGGGGTCCTAGTAGCTCCTACAATGAGCAGTTCTTC.